This is a list of T cell receptor beta chains from one sample in a study of blood T cell repertoires in COVID-19. The table came from immunoSEQ multiplex PCR; TCRdb's copy has only in-frame clones and leaves some out. The sample carries more than 200,000 clones, about 88% recorded once. Specimen: PBMCs or T cells enriched from blood (not recorded which). Source of these receptors: a woman aged 50 to 65 who had recovered from COVID-19. Each CDR3 is given with its conserved first and last residue. A D gene is named only where the DNA matches it firmly. Clone size is shown for a subset of rows, as once, few, many or a class of expanded clone.

>TRBJ2-1|TRBV9|TRBD2|.
CASSASGGTFYNEQFF
TGTGCCAGCAGCGCCTCGGGGGGAACTTTCTACAATGAGCAGTTCTTC
>TRBJ1-1|TRBV12-3/TRBV12-4|.|.
CASSLKLNTEAFF
TGTGCCAGCAGTTTGAAGCTGAACACTGAAGCTTTCTTT
>TRBJ1-2|TRBV5-1|.|.
CASSLGQVMGYTF
TGCGCCAGCAGCTTGGGACAGGTTATGGGCTACACCTTC
>TRBJ1-2|TRBV27|.|.
CASSPATGQVYGYTF
TGTGCCAGCAGCCCCGCTACTGGACAAGTCTATGGCTACACCTTC
>TRBJ2-1|TRBV7-8|TRBD2|.
CASSLATSMSSYNEQFF
TGTGCCAGCAGCTTAGCGACTAGCATGAGCTCCTACAATGAGCAGTTCTTC
>TRBJ1-6|TRBV2|.|.
CASSDRGNSPLHF
TGTGCCAGCAGTGACAGGGGAAATTCACCCCTCCACTTT
>TRBJ1-5|TRBV12-3/TRBV12-4|.|.
CASSGRRQPQHF
TGTGCCAGCAGCGGGAGGCGGCAGCCCCAGCATTTT
>TRBJ2-1|TRBV3-1/TRBV3-2|.|.
CASSHLGDEQFF
TGTGCCAGCAGCCACCTAGGAGATGAGCAGTTCTTC
>TRBJ2-1|TRBV5-1|TRBD2|.
CASSLGGTSGYNEQFF
TGCGCCAGCAGCTTGGGGGGGACTAGCGGCTACAATGAGCAGTTCTTC
>TRBJ1-1|TRBV5-1|.|.
CASSFPAPGGNTEAFF
TGCGCCAGCAGCTTCCCCGCACCAGGAGGGAACACTGAAGCTTTCTTT
>TRBJ2-7|TRBV2|.|.
CASSGYREPSLGQYF
TGTGCCAGCAGTGGATACAGGGAACCCTCCCTGGGGCAGTACTTC
>TRBJ2-1|TRBV30|TRBD2|once
CAWSVLPGGTSGRGHEQFF
TGTGCCTGGAGTGTGCTTCCCGGAGGGACTAGCGGGAGAGGGCATGAGCAGTTCTTC